This T cell receptor beta chain comes out of a study of vaccination and CD4 T cells after COVID-19. Sequenced with the Oncomine TCR Beta short-read assay was DNA taken from cultured CD4+ T cells. TCRdb itself ran the PCR reads through MiXCR, one entry per CDR3 protein. The sample holds roughly 7,000 distinct CDR3 sequences, just under 40% seen once. V was pared by 8 bases and J by 0 bases, with 19 bases between. Germline values: CDR1 SEHNR, CDR2 FQNEAQ (reference sequence). The CDR3 consists of 16 residues. Study-wide results and caveats: Convalescent patients' clones that were vaccine-specific were spike mono-reactive in 304 of 307 cases.

This clonotype has a single count. No antigen is known for it. Noted treatment: roughly ten-day PBMC culture with coronavirus spike peptide pools or control peptides (ViraFEST assay). During the years 2011-2018, before the COVID-19 pandemic, the unexposed donor's CD4+ T cells were collected. Peptide-pool expansion of antigen-specific T cells preceded TCR sequencing in ViraFEST. Peptide pools at roughly 10 ug/ml and IL-2 at 8 to 10 IU/ml were added to cultures of a few million PBMCs per well. Sequencing was done on a sample of CD4+ T cells from blood, cultured in vitro. The chain combines TRBV7-9 with TRBJ1-2; maybe TRBD1 (6 bases). The sequence was obtained from a human donor in good health. The CDR3 is CASSLTGGTSNYGYTF. DNA for the CDR3: TGTGCCAGCTCTCTGACGGGGGGGACATCTAACTATGGCTACACCTTC. The complete variable domain, with remaining parts taken from reference TRBV7-9 and TRBJ1-2, reads DTGVSQNPRHKITKRGQNVTFRCDPISEHNRLYWYRQTLGQGPEFLTYFQNEAQLEKSRLLSDRFSAERPKGSFSTLEIQRTEQGDSAMYLCASSLTGGTSNYGYTFGSGTRLTVV.